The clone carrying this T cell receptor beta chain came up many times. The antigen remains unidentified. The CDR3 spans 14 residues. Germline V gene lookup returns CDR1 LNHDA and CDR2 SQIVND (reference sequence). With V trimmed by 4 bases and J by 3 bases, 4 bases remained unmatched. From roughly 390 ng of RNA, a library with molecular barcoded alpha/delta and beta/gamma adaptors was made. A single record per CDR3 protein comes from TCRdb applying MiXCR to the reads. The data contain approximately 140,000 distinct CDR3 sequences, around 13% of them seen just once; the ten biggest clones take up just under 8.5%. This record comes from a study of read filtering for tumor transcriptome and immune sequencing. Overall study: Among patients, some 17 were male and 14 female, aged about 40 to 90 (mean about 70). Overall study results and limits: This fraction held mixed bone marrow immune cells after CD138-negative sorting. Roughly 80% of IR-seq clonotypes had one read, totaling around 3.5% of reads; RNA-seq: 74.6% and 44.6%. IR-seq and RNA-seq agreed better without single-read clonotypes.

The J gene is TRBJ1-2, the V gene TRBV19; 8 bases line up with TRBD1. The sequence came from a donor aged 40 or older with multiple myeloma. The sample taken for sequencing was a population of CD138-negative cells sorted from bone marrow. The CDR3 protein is CASSTGTGDYGYTF. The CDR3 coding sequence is TGTGCCAGTAGTACGGGGACAGGAGACTATGGCTACACCTTC.